This T cell receptor (beta chain) derives from a study of beta chain features in type 1 diabetes. Findings and limits, study-wide: Cells carrying high TCR expression could end up over-represented when cDNA is sequenced. The study found moderately but significantly shorter TCRB CDR3s in all four CD4+ subsets of Type 1 diabetes patients.

CDR1 and CDR2 from the germline V gene are MNHNY and SVGAGI (reference sequence). The germline V and J ends were trimmed by 8 bases and 9 bases, with 16 bases remaining between them. This CDR3 has 12 residues. Expressed TCRB transcripts were sequenced, since all the RNA that had been isolated was reverse transcribed. Clones were read by immunoSEQ multiplex PCR, and TCRdb kept only the in-frame ones, dropping some. The sample lists roughly 730,000 clones; roughly 13% were seen once. This clone occurred a few times. Its antigen is unidentified. The material sequenced was naive CD4+ T cells from blood. The rearrangement uses TRBV6-6 and TRBJ2-5; the D gene is possibly TRBD1 (6 bases). This TCR came from a young man with type 1 diabetes. The CDR3 DNA is TGTGCCAGCGGGGACACCGACCGGTCCCAGTACTTC. It specifies CASGDTDRSQYF.